This entry lists 12 T cell receptor beta chains sequenced from one sample in a study of T cell repertoires in aging, cancer and after chemotherapy. Rearranged V-D-J TRB sequences were amplified with a mixed TRB-A/B primer pool. In TCRdb, the multiplex PCR reads were re-called with MiXCR into one record per CDR3 protein. The table shows roughly 6,600 distinct CDR3 sequences, with 25% to 30% occurring only once. Peripheral blood genomic DNA, not sorted cells or RNA, was the template. The sample taken for sequencing was blood. The receptors were sampled from a human donor in good health.

This clonotype turned up a few times. V usage is TRBV12-3 or TRBV12-4 and J usage is TRBJ1-2; tentatively, D is TRBD1 (6 bases). V was clipped by 8 bases and J by 4 bases, with 11 bases between them. CDR3 length: 12 residues. DNA of the CDR3: TGTGCCAGCCGACAGGCAGTCTATGGCTACACCTTC. It yields the protein CASRQAVYGYTF.

The CDR3 DNA reads as TGCAGTGCTAGAGATGGGAGCAATGAGCAGTTCTTC. Its protein is CSARDGSNEQFF. V gene TRBV20-1 combines with J gene TRBJ2-1; tentative D call: TRBD2 (5 bases). V lost 0 bases to trimming and J lost 6 bases, with 6 bases between them. The germline V gene has CDR1 DFQATT and CDR2 SNEGSKA (reference sequence). This CDR3 has 12 amino acids.

The DNA of the CDR3 is TGTGCCAGCAGCTTAACAGGGGGCGTAGTGAAGGGCTACACCTTC. Protein: CASSLTGGVVKGYTF. The chain recombines TRBV27 with TRBJ1-2; 9 bases line up with TRBD1. Germline lookup yields CDR1 MNHEY and CDR2 SMNVEV (reference sequence). CDR3 length: 15 amino acids. With V trimmed by 6 bases and J by 8 bases, 13 bases remained unmatched.

The chain has TRBV28 and TRBJ2-3, with 7 bases identical to TRBD1. Germline CDR1 is MDHEN and CDR2 is SYDVKM. J gave up 4 bases and V 3 bases, and 7 bases lay outside the gene matches. The CDR3 extends over 15 amino acids. The CDR3 region has the DNA TGTGCCAGCAGTTTCACTCCGGGACAGTCAGATACGCAGTATTTT. Amino acid sequence: CASSFTPGQSDTQYF.

In this sample, this clonotype is medium-sized. This chain connects TRBV19 to TRBJ2-6; 9 nucleotides match TRBD2. CDR1 is LNHDA and CDR2 is SQIVND in the germline V gene (reference sequence). This CDR3 spans 18 amino acids. V shed 5 bases, J shed 0 bases, and the junction held 8 bases outside the gene matches. CDR3 DNA sequence: TGTGCCAGTAGTCTTCTAGCGGGACTGAGCTCTGGGGCCAACGTCCTGACTTTC. This sequence encodes CASSLLAGLSSGANVLTF.

The chain links TRBV7-9 to TRBJ2-3; D possibly corresponds to TRBD2 (5 bases). Trimming shortened V by 1 base and J by 4 bases, and 12 bases separated the two germline ends. This CDR3 spans 15 amino acids. Germline CDR1 reads SEHNR; CDR2 reads FQNEAQ (reference sequence). The CDR3 sequence: CASSLGASPPDTQYF. The CDR3 coding sequence is TGTGCCAGCAGCTTAGGGGCTAGCCCCCCAGATACGCAGTATTTT. Together with reference TRBV7-9 and TRBJ2-3, the CDR3 gives the full variable domain: DTGVSQNPRHKITKRGQNVTFRCDPISEHNRLYWYRQTLGQGPEFLTYFQNEAQLEKSRLLSDRFSAERPKGSFSTLEIQRTEQGDSAMYLCASSLGASPPDTQYFGPGTRLTVL.

Details on this clonotype: Germline is not matched at one junction end, which may reflect a read error. The chain uses TRBV29-1 and TRBJ1-1; the D gene is possibly TRBD1 (6 bases). Germline lookup yields CDR1 SQVTM and CDR2 ANQGSEA. This CDR3 contains 14 residues. This chain's CDR3 is CSAETGTMNTEAFF. CDR3 bases: TGCAGCGCTGAAACAGGGACGATGAACACTGAAGCTTTCTTT.

This chain uses TRBV20-1 with TRBJ2-7; either TRBD1 or TRBD2 may fit D (5 bases each). Looked up from germline, CDR1 is DFQATT and CDR2 is SNEGSKA (reference sequence). Trimming shortened V by 6 bases and J by 1 base, and 16 bases separated the two germline ends. This CDR3 region has 14 residues. The CDR3 DNA reads as TGCAGTGCAAGGGGAGACTCCCGATCCTACGAGCAGTACTTC. Residues: CSARGDSRSYEQYF.

Judged by abundance, this clonotype is medium-sized (0.01 to 0.1%). The chain has TRBV6-5 and TRBJ2-3, with D perhaps assigned TRBD1 or TRBD2 (6 bases each). V dropped 4 bases and J dropped 3 bases, with 17 bases sitting between them. The CDR3 is 16 residues long. CDR1 MNHEY and CDR2 SVGAGI come from the germline V gene. This chain's CDR3 is CASSSYLSGATDTQYF. The DNA of the CDR3 is TGTGCCAGCAGTTCCTATCTCTCGGGGGCGACAGATACGCAGTATTTT.

This clonotype is medium-sized within its sample. The chain has TRBV11-3 and TRBJ1-6, with D unclear. CDR3 length equals 16 residues. V was trimmed by 5 bases and J by 7 bases, leaving 18 bases between them. Germline values: CDR1 SGHNT, CDR2 YENEEA. In nucleotides, the CDR3 is TGTGCCAGCAGCCGGGGTGGTCTTTGGGTGAATTCACCCCTCCACTTT. Its protein product is CASSRGGLWVNSPLHF.

The CDR3: CASSPRDRANQPQHF. The CDR3 DNA reads as TGTGCCAGCAGTCCCCGGGACAGGGCTAACCAGCCCCAGCATTTT. The chain is built from TRBV6-1 and TRBJ1-5, with 9 bases that match TRBD1. V shed 5 bases and J 7 bases; nucleotides not matched to a gene: 9. The V gene's germline CDR1 is MNHNS and CDR2 SASEGT. The CDR3 extends over 15 amino acids.

In its sample, this clonotype was seen a few times. The V gene is TRBV5-5, the J gene TRBJ2-7, with a weak D call TRBD1 (5 bases). The CDR3 covers 13 residues. The germline gives CDR1 SGHKS, CDR2 YYEKEE (reference sequence). V lost 4 bases and J 4 bases, leaving 12 bases between the germline ends. DNA for the CDR3: TGTGCCAGCAGCCCTACAGGTTTTTACGAGCAGTACTTC. It translates to CASSPTGFYEQYF.